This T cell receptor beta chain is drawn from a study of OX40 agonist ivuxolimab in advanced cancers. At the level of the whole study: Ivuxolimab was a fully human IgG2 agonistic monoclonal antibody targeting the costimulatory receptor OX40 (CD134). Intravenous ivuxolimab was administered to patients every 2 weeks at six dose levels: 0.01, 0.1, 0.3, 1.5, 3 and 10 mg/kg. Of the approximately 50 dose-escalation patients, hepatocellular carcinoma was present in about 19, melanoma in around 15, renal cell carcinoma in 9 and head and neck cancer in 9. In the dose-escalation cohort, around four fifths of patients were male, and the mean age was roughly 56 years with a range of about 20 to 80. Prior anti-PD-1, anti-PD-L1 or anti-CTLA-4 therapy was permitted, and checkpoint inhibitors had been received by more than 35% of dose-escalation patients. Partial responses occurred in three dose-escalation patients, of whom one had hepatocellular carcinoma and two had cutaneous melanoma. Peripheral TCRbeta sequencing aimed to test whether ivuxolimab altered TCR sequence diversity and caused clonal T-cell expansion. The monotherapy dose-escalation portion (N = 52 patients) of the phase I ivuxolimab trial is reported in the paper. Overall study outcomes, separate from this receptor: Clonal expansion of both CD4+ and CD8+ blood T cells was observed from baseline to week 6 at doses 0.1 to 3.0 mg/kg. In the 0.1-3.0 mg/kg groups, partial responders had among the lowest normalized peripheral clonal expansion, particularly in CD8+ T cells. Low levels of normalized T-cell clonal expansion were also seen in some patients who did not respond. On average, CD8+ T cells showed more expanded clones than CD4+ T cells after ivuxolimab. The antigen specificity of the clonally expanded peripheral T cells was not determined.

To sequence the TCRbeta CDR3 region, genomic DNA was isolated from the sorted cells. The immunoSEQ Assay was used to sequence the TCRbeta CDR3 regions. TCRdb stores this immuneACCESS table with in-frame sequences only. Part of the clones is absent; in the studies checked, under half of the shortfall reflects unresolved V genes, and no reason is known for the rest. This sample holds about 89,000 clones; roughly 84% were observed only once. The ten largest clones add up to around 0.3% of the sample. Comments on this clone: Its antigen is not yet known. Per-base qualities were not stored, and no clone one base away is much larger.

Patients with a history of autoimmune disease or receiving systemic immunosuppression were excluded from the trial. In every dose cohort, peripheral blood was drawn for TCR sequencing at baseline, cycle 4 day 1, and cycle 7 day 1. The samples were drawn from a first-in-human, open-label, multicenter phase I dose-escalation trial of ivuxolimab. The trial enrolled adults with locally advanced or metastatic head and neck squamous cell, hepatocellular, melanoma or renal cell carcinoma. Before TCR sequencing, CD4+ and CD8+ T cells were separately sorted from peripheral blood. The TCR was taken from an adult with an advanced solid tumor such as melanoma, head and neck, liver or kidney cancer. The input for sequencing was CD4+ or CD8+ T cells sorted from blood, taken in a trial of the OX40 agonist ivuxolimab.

The DNA is as follows: TGTGCCAGCAGGTCAACTTCCTTCTTT. The encoded protein is CASRSTSFF. The chain couples TRBV6-1 to TRBJ1-1, with the D gene call left open. The CDR3 runs 9 amino acids, cysteine and phenylalanine included. Only CDR3 DNA remains: 27 bases, in frame from the first base. CDR1 and CDR2, per the germline V gene, are MNHNS and SASEGT. The junction carries 10 bases between V and J, which are trimmed by 6 bases and 14 bases respectively.